A single sample is the source of the 13 T cell receptor beta chains below, sequenced in a study of cytomegalovirus exposure and HLA in healthy donors. A multiplex PCR was run with 60 Vbeta primers and 13 Jbeta primers. Data came from immunoSEQ multiplex PCR; TCRdb stores just in-frame clones and leaves some out. The table has some 110,000 clones, about 70% seen once; the top ten hold around 8.2%. Sequencing input: PBMCs. These receptors originate from a man aged 25 to 40 in good health and CMV-seropositive.

The chain joins TRBV5-1 to TRBJ1-6, with 9 bases matching TRBD1. V gave up 0 bases and J gave up 2 bases; unmatched junction bases: 6. Germline CDR1 is SGHRS and CDR2 is YFSETQ. The CDR3 spans 18 residues. CDR3: CASSLAGTGRAYNSPLHF. The CDR3 coding sequence is TGCGCCAGCAGCTTGGCCGGGACAGGGAGAGCCTATAATTCACCCCTCCACTTT.

V is TRBV28 and J is TRBJ1-2, with TRBD1 matching over 11 bases. With V trimmed by 2 bases and J by 5 bases, 1 base remained unmatched. The germline gives CDR1 MDHEN, CDR2 SYDVKM. The CDR3 is 14 amino acids. The CDR3 sequence is CASSLGDRGYGYTF. As DNA, the CDR3 is TGTGCCAGCAGTTTAGGGGACAGGGGGTATGGCTACACCTTC.

The chain uses TRBV29-1 and TRBJ1-2; 8 bases match TRBD1. From germline, CDR1 is SQVTM and CDR2 ANQGSEA. CDR3 length: 13 amino acids. V dropped 4 bases and J dropped 8; count of bases not matched to a gene: 9. CDR3 region: CSVALQGATGYTF. In DNA form, the CDR3 reads TGCAGCGTTGCCCTTCAGGGGGCGACGGGCTACACCTTC.

The chain recombines TRBV28 with TRBJ1-4; D gene uncertain. Germline assignment: CDR1 MDHEN and CDR2 SYDVKM. Trimming removed 6 bases from V and 0 bases from J, with 8 bases in between. The CDR3 totals 14 residues. The CDR3 sequence: CASRFPATNEKLFF. For the CDR3, the DNA is TGTGCCAGCAGATTCCCAGCAACTAATGAAAAACTGTTTTTT.

V and J are TRBV29-1 and TRBJ2-2; D gene unclear. Trimming left V 4 bases short and J 0 bases short, with 9 bases between. Germline V lookup: CDR1 SQVTM, CDR2 ANQGSEA. CDR3 length: 14 amino acids. In DNA form, the CDR3 reads TGCAGCGTTGCAGGCGTCTCGAACACCGGGGAGCTGTTTTTT. Amino acids: CSVAGVSNTGELFF.

Only one count was recorded for this clone. V is TRBV18 and J is TRBJ2-2; 9 bases line up with TRBD1. The CDR3 length is 18 residues. V shed 3 bases, J shed 0 bases, and the junction held 8 bases outside the gene matches. CDR1 is KGHSH and CDR2 is LQKENI in the germline V gene. CDR3 sequence: CASSPLLRDRANTGELFF. The CDR3 region has the DNA TGTGCCAGCTCACCCCTCCTTCGGGACAGGGCGAACACCGGGGAGCTGTTTTTT.

The gene calls are TRBV27 and TRBJ2-1, with D perhaps TRBD2 (6 bases). With 6 bases removed from V and 3 bases from J, the gap between germline ends came to 18 bases. The germline CDR1 and CDR2 sequences are MNHEY and SMNVEV (reference sequence). The CDR3 totals 16 residues. This chain's CDR3 is CASSPRLGGLYNEQFF. DNA of the CDR3: TGTGCCAGCAGCCCCAGATTGGGGGGACTCTACAATGAGCAGTTCTTC.

The sample holds a few counts of this clone. The rearrangement uses TRBV27 and TRBJ2-3; D possibly corresponds to TRBD1 (6 bases). The V gene's germline CDR1 is MNHEY and CDR2 SMNVEV (reference sequence). The ends were cut back, 1 base at V and 6 bases at J, with 11 bases in the middle. This CDR3 has 14 residues. The CDR3 sequence: CASSLFDRFDTQYF. Here the CDR3 DNA reads TGTGCCAGCAGTTTATTCGACAGGTTCGATACGCAGTATTTT.

This sequence joins TRBV29-1 and TRBJ2-1, with 7 bases that match TRBD1. The germline CDR1 and CDR2 sequences are SQVTM and ANQGSEA. This CDR3 has 14 residues. V lost 4 bases and J lost 3; bases outside the gene matches: 6. CDR3 loop: CSVVAGTDYNEQFF. As DNA, the CDR3 is TGCAGCGTTGTGGCCGGGACAGACTACAATGAGCAGTTCTTC.

The table lists this clone with a count of one. This chain uses TRBV11-3 with TRBJ1-6; a possible D gene is TRBD1 (6 bases). The V gene's germline CDR1 is SGHNT and CDR2 YENEEA. Trimming left V 6 bases short and J 10 bases short, with 13 bases between. The CDR3 consists of 13 residues. CDR3 region: CASSRKGGSPLHF. The CDR3 DNA is TGTGCCAGCAGTCGAAAGGGGGGGTCACCCCTCCACTTT.

CDR3 DNA sequence: TGTGCCAGCAGCTTAGAACTAGCGGGAGGTGGCGGGGAGCTGTTTTTT. Protein product: CASSLELAGGGGELFF. V usage is TRBV11-2 and J usage is TRBJ2-2, with 12 bases aligning to TRBD2. CDR1 and CDR2 (germline): SGHAT, FQNNGV. The V segment lost 0 bases and the J segment 7 bases; nucleotides outside the gene matches: 3. This CDR3 has 16 amino acids.

The chain recombines TRBV11-1 with TRBJ1-2; weak D call: TRBD1 (6 bases). Trimming cost V 3 bases and J 1 base, with 12 bases left between them. The V gene's germline CDR1 is SGHAT and CDR2 FQDESV (reference sequence). The CDR3 contains 15 residues. CDR3 protein: CASSFRQAFNYGYTF. The DNA of the CDR3 is TGTGCCAGCAGCTTTCGACAGGCGTTTAACTATGGCTACACCTTC.

This chain links TRBV4-1 with TRBJ1-1; perhaps TRBD1 as D (5 bases). Germline V lookup: CDR1 MGHRA, CDR2 YSYEKL. This CDR3 is 15 amino acids long. V gave up 2 bases and J gave up 4 bases, with 14 bases separating them. The CDR3 bases are TGCGCCAGCAGCCAACTTCAGGGTAGGGGCACTGAAGCTTTCTTT. Protein product: CASSQLQGRGTEAFF.